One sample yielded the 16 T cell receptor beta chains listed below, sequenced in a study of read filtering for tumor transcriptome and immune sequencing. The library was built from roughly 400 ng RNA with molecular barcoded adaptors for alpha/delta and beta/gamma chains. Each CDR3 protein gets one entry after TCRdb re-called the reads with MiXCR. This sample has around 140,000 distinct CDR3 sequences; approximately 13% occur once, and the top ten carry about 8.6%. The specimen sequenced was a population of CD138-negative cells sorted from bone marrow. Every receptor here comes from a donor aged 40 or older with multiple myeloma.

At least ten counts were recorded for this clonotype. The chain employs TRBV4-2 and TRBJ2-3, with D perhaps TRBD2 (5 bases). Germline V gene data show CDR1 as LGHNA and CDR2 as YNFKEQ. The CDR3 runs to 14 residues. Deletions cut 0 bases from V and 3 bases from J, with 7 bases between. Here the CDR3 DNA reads TGTGCCAGCAGCCAAGAGCTAGCAACAGATACGCAGTATTTT. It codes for CASSQELATDTQYF.

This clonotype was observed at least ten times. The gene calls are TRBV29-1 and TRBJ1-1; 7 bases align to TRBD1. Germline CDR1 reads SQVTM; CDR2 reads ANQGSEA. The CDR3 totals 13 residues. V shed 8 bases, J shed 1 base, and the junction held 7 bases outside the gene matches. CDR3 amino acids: CSTPGQQNTEAFF. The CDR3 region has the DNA TGCAGCACTCCGGGACAGCAGAACACTGAAGCTTTCTTT. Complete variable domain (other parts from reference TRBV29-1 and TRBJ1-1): SAVISQKPSRDICQRGTSLTIQCQVDSQVTMMFWYRQQPGQSLTLIATANQGSEATYESGFVIDKFPISRPNLTFSTLTVSNMSPEDSSIYLCSTPGQQNTEAFFGQGTRLTVV.

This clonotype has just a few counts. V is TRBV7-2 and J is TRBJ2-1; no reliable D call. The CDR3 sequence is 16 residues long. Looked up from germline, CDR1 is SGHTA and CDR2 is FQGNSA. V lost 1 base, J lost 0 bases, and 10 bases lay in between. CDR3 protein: CASSLDGSVSYNEQFF. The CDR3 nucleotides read TGTGCCAGCAGCTTAGACGGGTCAGTCTCCTACAATGAGCAGTTCTTC.

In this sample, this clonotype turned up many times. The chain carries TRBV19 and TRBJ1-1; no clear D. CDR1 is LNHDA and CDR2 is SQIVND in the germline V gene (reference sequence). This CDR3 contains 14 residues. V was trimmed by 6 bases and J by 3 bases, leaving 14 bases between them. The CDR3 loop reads CASRPEGGDTEAFF. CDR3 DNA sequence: TGTGCCAGTAGACCAGAGGGTGGGGACACTGAAGCTTTCTTT.

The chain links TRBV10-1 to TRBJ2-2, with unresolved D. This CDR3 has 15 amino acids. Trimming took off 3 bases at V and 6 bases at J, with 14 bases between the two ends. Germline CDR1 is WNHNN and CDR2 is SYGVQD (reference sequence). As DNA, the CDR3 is TGCGCCAGCAGTGATGGCCCACCTATTGCCGGGGAGCTGTTTTTT. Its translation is CASSDGPPIAGELFF.

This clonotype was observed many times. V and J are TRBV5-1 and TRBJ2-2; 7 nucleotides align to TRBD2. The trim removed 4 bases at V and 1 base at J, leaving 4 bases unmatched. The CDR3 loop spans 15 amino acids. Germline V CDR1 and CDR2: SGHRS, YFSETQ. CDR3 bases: TGCGCCAGCAGCCGAGCTAGCGGGAACACCGGGGAGCTGTTTTTT. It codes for CASSRASGNTGELFF.

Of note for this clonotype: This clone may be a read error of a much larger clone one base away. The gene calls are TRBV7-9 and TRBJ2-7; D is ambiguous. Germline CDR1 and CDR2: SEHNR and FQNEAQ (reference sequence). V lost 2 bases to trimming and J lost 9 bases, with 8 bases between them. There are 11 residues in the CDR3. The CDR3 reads CASSLSERQYF. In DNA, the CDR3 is TGTGCCAGCAGCTTATCGGAGAGGCAGTACTTC.

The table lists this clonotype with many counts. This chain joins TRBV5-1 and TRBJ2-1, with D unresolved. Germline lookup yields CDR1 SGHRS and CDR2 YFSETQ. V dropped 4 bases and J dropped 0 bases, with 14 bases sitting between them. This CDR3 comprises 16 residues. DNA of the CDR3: TGCGCCAGCAGCCCCCCAAAAGCTAGCTCCTACAATGAGCAGTTCTTC. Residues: CASSPPKASSYNEQFF.

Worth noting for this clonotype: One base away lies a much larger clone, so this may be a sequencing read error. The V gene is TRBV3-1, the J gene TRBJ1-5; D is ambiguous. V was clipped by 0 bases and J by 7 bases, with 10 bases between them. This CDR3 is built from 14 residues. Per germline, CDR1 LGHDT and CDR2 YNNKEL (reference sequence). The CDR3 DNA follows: TGTGCCAGCAGCCAAGATCGTACTGGGCAGCCCCAGCATTTT. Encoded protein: CASSQDRTGQPQHF.

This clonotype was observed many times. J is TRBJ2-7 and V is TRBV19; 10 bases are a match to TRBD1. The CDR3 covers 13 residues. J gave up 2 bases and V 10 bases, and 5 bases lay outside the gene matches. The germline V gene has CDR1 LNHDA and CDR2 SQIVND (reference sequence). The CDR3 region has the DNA TGTGCCACCAGGGGACAGGGGACCTACGAGCAGTACTTC. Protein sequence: CATRGQGTYEQYF.

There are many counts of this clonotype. The CDR3 DNA sequence: TGTGCCAGCAGTTACTCGACGGGACTAGCGTTCAAAAACATTCAGTACTTC. Its protein is CASSYSTGLAFKNIQYF. This chain links TRBV6-2 or TRBV6-3 with TRBJ2-4; TRBD2 agrees at 10 bases. The CDR3 loop spans 17 amino acids. V lost 0 bases, J lost 3 bases, and 5 bases stayed unmatched. CDR1 and CDR2 (germline): MNHEY, SVGEGT.

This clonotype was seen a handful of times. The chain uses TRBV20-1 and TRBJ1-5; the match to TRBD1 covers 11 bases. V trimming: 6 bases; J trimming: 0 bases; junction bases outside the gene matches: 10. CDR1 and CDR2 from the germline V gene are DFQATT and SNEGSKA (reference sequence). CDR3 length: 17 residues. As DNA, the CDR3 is TGCAGTGCCCCGGACAGGGGGCCGTCGGGTAGCAATCAGCCCCAGCATTTT. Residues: CSAPDRGPSGSNQPQHF.

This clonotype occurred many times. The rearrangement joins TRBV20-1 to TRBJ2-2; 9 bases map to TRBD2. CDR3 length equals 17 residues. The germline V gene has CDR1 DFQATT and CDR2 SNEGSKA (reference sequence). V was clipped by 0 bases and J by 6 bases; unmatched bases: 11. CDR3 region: CSARDVSGRGFPGELFF. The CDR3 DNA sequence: TGCAGTGCTAGAGATGTTAGCGGGAGAGGATTCCCCGGGGAGCTGTTTTTT.

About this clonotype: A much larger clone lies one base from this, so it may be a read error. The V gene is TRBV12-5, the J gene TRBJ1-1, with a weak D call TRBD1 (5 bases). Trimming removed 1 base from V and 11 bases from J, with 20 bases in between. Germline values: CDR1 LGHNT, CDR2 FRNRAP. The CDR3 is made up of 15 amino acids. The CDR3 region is CASGLGGRREVDAFF. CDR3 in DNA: TGTGCTAGTGGTTTGGGGGGACGGAGGGAAGTTGATGCTTTCTTT.

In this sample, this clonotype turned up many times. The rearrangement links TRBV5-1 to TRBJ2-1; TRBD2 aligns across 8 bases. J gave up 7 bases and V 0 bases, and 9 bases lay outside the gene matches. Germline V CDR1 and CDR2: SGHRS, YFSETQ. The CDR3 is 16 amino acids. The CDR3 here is CASSLGYGRAKNEQFF. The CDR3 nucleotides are TGCGCCAGCAGCTTGGGGTACGGGAGGGCCAAAAATGAGCAGTTCTTC.

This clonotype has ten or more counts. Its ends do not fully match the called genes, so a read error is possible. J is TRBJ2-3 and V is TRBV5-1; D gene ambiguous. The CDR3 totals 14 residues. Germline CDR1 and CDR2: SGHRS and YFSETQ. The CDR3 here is CASRLVGSTDTQYF. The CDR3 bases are TGCGCCAGCAGATTGGTCGGGAGCACAGATACGCAGTATTTT.